This TCR beta chain is from a study of cytomegalovirus exposure and HLA in healthy donors. From germline, CDR1 is SGHDT and CDR2 YYEEEE. V lost 4 bases and J lost 1; bases outside the gene matches: 5. The CDR3 is made up of 15 amino acids. TCRdb's table, derived via immunoSEQ multiplex PCR, lists solely in-frame clones and lacks some. The sample has hundreds of thousands of clones, 88% seen once. The study drew the donors from its roughly 130-subject validation cohort, separate from the roughly 700-subject first cohort. The rearrangement links TRBV5-6 to TRBJ2-1; 7 bases map to TRBD1. The sequenced sample consisted of PBMCs. The TCR comes from a woman between 18 and 29 years old in good health and CMV-seronegative. CDR3 DNA: TGTGCCAGCAGCCTACAGGGGTTTTCCTACAATGAGCAGTTCTTC. Amino acid sequence: CASSLQGFSYNEQFF.